A selection of T cell receptor beta chains follows, all from one sample in a study of shared clonotypes between healthy human individuals. The table came from immunoSEQ multiplex PCR; TCRdb's copy has only in-frame clones and leaves some out. The table lists some 2,000,000 clones, about 94% of them singletons. The material sequenced was naive CD4+ T cells sorted from blood. Receptor source: a man in his late teens or twenties in good health. Both conserved end residues are part of each CDR3. The order of the fields is D gene, V gene, clone size, J gene, CDR3 protein, CDR3 DNA. The D gene is left open where the match is weak. Not every row has a clone size; where given, it reads once, few, many or a size class.

>TRBD1|TRBV5-1|-|TRBJ2-3
CASSLSTGIPDTQYF
TGCGCCAGCAGCCTTTCGACAGGGATCCCCGATACGCAGTATTTT
>-|TRBV6-5|once|TRBJ1-1
CASSQDRIQNTEAFF
TGTGCCAGCAGCCAAGACAGGATCCAAAACACTGAAGCTTTCTTT
>TRBD1|TRBV6-5|-|TRBJ1-1
CASSRSQWDSKAFF
TGTGCCAGCAGCCGATCCCAATGGGACAGCAAAGCTTTCTTT
>-|TRBV6-5|-|TRBJ2-7
CASSSTLAYEQYF
TGTGCCAGCAGTTCGACACTAGCTTACGAGCAGTACTTC
>-|TRBV6-5|once|TRBJ2-7
CASCIPGNRSNEQYF
TGTGCCAGCTGTATTCCAGGGAATAGGAGTAACGAGCAGTACTTC
>-|TRBV30|-|TRBJ2-1
CAWITRQGNNEQFF
TGTGCCTGGATAACGCGGCAGGGGAACAATGAGCAGTTCTTC
>TRBD2|TRBV5-1|-|TRBJ2-7
CASSPSASGSEQYF
TGCGCCAGCAGCCCGTCGGCTAGCGGGAGCGAGCAGTACTTC
>-|TRBV4-1|-|TRBJ2-1
CASRSGNNEQFF
TGCGCCAGTCGTAGCGGAAACAATGAGCAGTTCTTC
>-|TRBV6-5|-|TRBJ1-2
CASTLRRESAGYTF
TGTGCCAGCACCCTTCGTCGGGAATCCGCCGGCTACACCTTC
>-|TRBV19|-|TRBJ1-1
CASSISGGRMNTEAFF
TGTGCCAGTAGTATCTCCGGGGGGAGAATGAACACTGAAGCTTTCTTT
>TRBD1|TRBV5-1|-|TRBJ1-2
CASTPTGESYGYTF
TGCGCCAGCACCCCGACAGGGGAGAGTTATGGCTACACCTTC
>-|TRBV11-2|-|TRBJ2-7
CASSLVLGGEQYF
TGTGCCAGCAGCTTAGTGTTAGGAGGTGAGCAGTACTTC
>-|TRBV6-1|-|TRBJ1-3
CASSGAAGNTIYF
TGTGCCAGCAGTGGGGCGGCTGGAAACACCATATATTTT
>-|TRBV7-3|-|TRBJ2-2
CASSQGRDTGELFF
TGTGCCAGCAGCCAGGGGCGTGACACCGGGGAGCTGTTTTTT
>-|TRBV2|-|TRBJ1-1
CASSEAGRNTEAFF
TGTGCCAGCAGTGAAGCAGGCAGGAACACTGAAGCTTTCTTT
>-|TRBV19|-|TRBJ2-1
CASSISGSGEQFF
TGTGCCAGTAGTATATCCGGGTCGGGTGAGCAGTTCTTC
>TRBD1|TRBV19|-|TRBJ1-2
CASSRPGQGGSDYGYTF
TGTGCCAGTAGCCGACCGGGACAGGGAGGGTCGGACTATGGCTACACCTTC
>-|TRBV5-4|-|TRBJ2-1
CASSFGGSYNEQFF
TGTGCCAGCAGCTTCGGCGGGTCCTACAATGAGCAGTTCTTC
>TRBD2|TRBV5-8|-|TRBJ2-5
CASSQKEGLAGLETQYF
TGTGCCAGCAGCCAAAAAGAGGGACTAGCGGGGTTGGAGACCCAGTACTTC
>TRBD1|TRBV2|-|TRBJ2-7
CASSLGQGGNEQYF
TGTGCCAGCAGTCTGGGACAGGGAGGCAACGAGCAGTACTTC
>TRBD1|TRBV28|-|TRBJ1-5
CASNTGTGVRQPQHF
TGTGCCAGCAACACCGGGACAGGGGTTCGACAGCCCCAGCATTTT
>-|TRBV9|-|TRBJ2-7
CASSLQGTGIYEQYF
TGTGCCAGCAGCTTACAGGGAACGGGAATCTACGAGCAGTACTTC
>TRBD1|TRBV5-1|-|TRBJ1-5
CASSLEGGRNQPQHF
TGCGCCAGCAGCTTGGAAGGGGGCAGAAATCAGCCCCAGCATTTT
>-|TRBV6-5|once|TRBJ2-1
CASSRAGRNEQFF
TGTGCCAGCAGTCGCGCAGGGCGAAATGAGCAGTTCTTC
>-|TRBV10-2|-|TRBJ1-1
CASSESVGGSTEAFF
TGCGCCAGCAGTGAATCTGTAGGGGGGAGCACTGAAGCTTTCTTT
>-|TRBV6-5|-|TRBJ1-2
CATGAVLFNYGYTF
TGTGCCACCGGGGCGGTACTTTTTAACTATGGCTACACCTTC
>TRBD1|TRBV7-6|-|TRBJ2-1
CASSFVTGAYNEQFF
TGTGCCAGCAGCTTCGTGACAGGGGCTTACAATGAGCAGTTCTTC
>-|TRBV28|once|TRBJ2-3
CASSPWRTISTDTQYF
TGTGCCAGCTCGCCGTGGCGGACGATAAGCACAGATACGCAGTATTTT
>-|TRBV19|few|TRBJ2-3
CASSWQDSTDTQYF
TGTGCCAGTAGTTGGCAAGATAGCACAGATACGCAGTATTTT
>-|TRBV2|-|TRBJ2-1
CASRPEASYNEQFF
TGTGCCAGCAGGCCAGAAGCATCCTACAATGAGCAGTTCTTC
>TRBD1|TRBV12-5|-|TRBJ1-2
CASGFAGGYGYTF
TGTGCTAGTGGTTTTGCAGGGGGCTATGGCTACACCTTC
>TRBD1|TRBV11-2|-|TRBJ2-5
CASSQRTGQETQYF
TGTGCCAGCAGCCAGCGGACAGGACAAGAGACCCAGTACTTC
>-|TRBV6-5|-|TRBJ2-7
CASSYSRFYEQYF
TGTGCCAGCAGTTATTCGCGTTTCTACGAGCAGTACTTC
>-|TRBV28|once|TRBJ2-2
CASRGRVTGELFF
TGTGCCAGCAGGGGCAGGGTCACCGGGGAGCTGTTTTTT
>-|TRBV5-8|-|TRBJ2-7
CASSKGTYEQYF
TGTGCCAGCAGTAAGGGAACCTACGAGCAGTACTTC
>-|TRBV10-3|-|TRBJ2-2
CAITPKGDTGELFF
TGTGCCATCACCCCGAAAGGAGACACCGGGGAGCTGTTTTTT
>-|TRBV7-2|-|TRBJ1-5
CASSRDYSNQPQHF
TGTGCCAGCAGCAGGGACTATAGCAATCAGCCCCAGCATTTT
>-|TRBV4-3|-|TRBJ1-3
CASSQFTGTGNTIYF
TGCGCCAGCAGCCAGTTTACAGGAACTGGAAACACCATATATTTT
>TRBD1|TRBV29-1|-|TRBJ2-3
CSVPGTGVTDTQYF
TGCAGCGTCCCCGGGACAGGGGTGACAGATACGCAGTATTTT
>TRBD1|TRBV5-1|-|TRBJ2-7
CASSLGQGALYEQYF
TGCGCCAGCAGCCTAGGACAGGGGGCTCTGTACGAGCAGTACTTC
>TRBD1|TRBV9|once|TRBJ1-6
CASSERDSNSPLHF
TGTGCCAGCAGCGAGAGGGACAGCAATTCACCCCTCCACTTT
>TRBD1|TRBV2|-|TRBJ1-6
CASSLSTGVHNSPLHF
TGTGCCAGCAGCTTATCGACAGGGGTCCACAATTCACCCCTCCACTTT
>-|TRBV5-4|-|TRBJ2-3
CASSSRPAVQDTQYF
TGTGCCAGCAGCTCCCGCCCAGCGGTCCAAGATACGCAGTATTTT
>-|TRBV7-6|-|TRBJ2-3
CASSGPGSRTDTQYF
TGTGCCAGCAGTGGCCCCGGGTCCCGTACAGATACGCAGTATTTT
>-|TRBV28|-|TRBJ2-3
CASSDYAQGTDTQYF
TGTGCCAGCAGTGATTACGCGCAAGGGACAGATACGCAGTATTTT
>-|TRBV10-3|-|TRBJ1-1
CAISESGGLLNTEAFF
TGTGCCATCAGTGAGTCGGGTGGTCTTCTGAACACTGAAGCTTTCTTT
>TRBD1|TRBV7-2|once|TRBJ1-4
CASSPGGQKEKLFF
TGTGCCAGCAGCCCCGGGGGACAGAAAGAAAAACTGTTTTTT
>-|TRBV27|-|TRBJ2-7
CASRTGTRYYF
TGTGCCAGCAGAACCGGGACACGATATTACTTC
>-|TRBV19|-|TRBJ1-1
CASSISMNTEAFF
TGTGCCAGTAGTATTTCCATGAACACTGAAGCTTTCTTT
>-|TRBV6-6|once|TRBJ1-4
CASSPRQSKVFEKLFF
TGTGCCAGCAGCCCCCGACAAAGCAAGGTTTTTGAAAAACTGTTTTTT
>TRBD1|TRBV19|-|TRBJ1-4
CASSIGGTAFNEKLFF
TGTGCCAGTAGTATAGGAGGGACAGCGTTTAATGAAAAACTGTTTTTT
>-|TRBV29-1|-|TRBJ1-2
CSVAGVNGYTF
TGCAGCGTTGCAGGGGTTAATGGCTACACCTTC
>TRBD1|TRBV6-5|-|TRBJ1-1
CASSRQLRGTTEAFF
TGTGCCAGCAGTCGCCAGCTCAGGGGGACCACTGAAGCTTTCTTT